A selection of T cell receptor beta chains follows, all from one sample in a study of regulatory T cells in long-lasting Graves disease. TCRdb re-derived calls from the multiplex PCR reads in MiXCR, one entry per CDR3 protein. Here the sample spans around 450,000 distinct CDR3 sequences, around 16% being singletons. These same records also appear under a second study, on T cells in Graves' hyperthyroidism and ophthalmopathy.

The source was peripheral blood mononuclear cells (PBMCs), collected at new diagnosis, from a patient treated with antithyroid drugs. These receptors were collected from a man aged 40-49 years with Graves disease. CDR3s include the opening cysteine and the closing phenylalanine or tryptophan. The order of the fields is J gene, D gene, clone size, V gene, CDR3 protein, CDR3 DNA. A D gene is named only where the DNA matches it firmly. Expanded clones get a size class; other rows say once, few or many, or leave the size out.

>TRBJ1-5|.|many|TRBV5-6
CASSLFDQPQHF
TGTGCCAGCAGCTTGTTCGATCAGCCCCAGCATTTT
>TRBJ2-3|.|many|TRBV6-1
CASRVESTDTQYF
TGTGCCAGCAGGGTCGAAAGCACAGATACGCAGTATTTT
>TRBJ1-2|.|many|TRBV12-3/TRBV12-4
CASCHRRLGGYTF
TGTGCCAGCTGCCACAGGCGCCTCGGAGGCTACACCTTC
>TRBJ2-4|.|few|TRBV7-6
CASSYDRPLAKNIQYF
TGTGCCAGCAGCTACGACAGGCCCTTAGCCAAAAACATTCAGTACTTC
>TRBJ2-1|TRBD1|many|TRBV12-3/TRBV12-4
CASSFPGGYNEQFF
TGTGCCAGCAGTTTCCCAGGGGGCTACAATGAGCAGTTCTTC
>TRBJ2-3|.|once|TRBV7-9
CASNSRGGDPLTDTQYF
TGTGCCAGCAACTCGCGAGGGGGGGACCCACTCACAGATACGCAGTATTTT
>TRBJ1-5|.|.|TRBV27
CASSLSSVGDNQPQHF
TGTGCCAGCAGTTTATCCAGCGTTGGGGACAATCAGCCCCAGCATTTT
>TRBJ1-1|.|.|TRBV12-3/TRBV12-4
CASSVAGGRGAEAFF
TGTGCCAGCAGCGTTGCCGGGGGGAGGGGTGCTGAAGCTTTCTTT
>TRBJ2-7|TRBD1|.|TRBV5-1
CASGSGGEQYF
TGCGCCAGCGGCTCAGGGGGCGAGCAGTACTTC
>TRBJ2-1|TRBD2|few|TRBV6-1
CATEAGGPLYEQFF
TGTGCCACAGAAGCGGGAGGGCCTTTGTATGAGCAGTTCTTC
>TRBJ2-3|.|.|TRBV14
CASSQGRGADTQYF
TGTGCCAGCAGCCAAGGGAGGGGAGCAGATACGCAGTATTTT
>TRBJ1-5|.|many|TRBV6-1
CASRRHLNQPQHF
TGTGCCAGCAGGAGACACCTCAATCAGCCCCAGCATTTT
>TRBJ2-3|TRBD2|.|TRBV20-1
CSARGGGNTDTQYF
TGCAGTGCTAGAGGCGGGGGAAACACAGATACGCAGTATTTT
>TRBJ1-2|.|few|TRBV6-2/TRBV6-3
CASSGTVTNYGYTF
TGTGCCAGCAGTGGGACGGTGACTAACTATGGCTACACCTTC
>TRBJ2-2|.|few|TRBV11-2
CASSLDQVGTWNTGELFF
TGTGCCAGCAGCTTAGATCAAGTCGGAACCTGGAACACCGGGGAGCTGTTTTTT
>TRBJ1-2|TRBD1|few|TRBV4-2
CASSQDRGARGSYGYTF
TGTGCCAGCAGCCAAGATCGGGGGGCCAGGGGGAGCTATGGCTACACCTTC
>TRBJ2-5|TRBD2|.|TRBV6-1
CASSVVLAGKETQYF
TGTGCCAGCAGTGTTGTACTAGCGGGAAAAGAGACCCAGTACTTC
>TRBJ2-7|.|many|TRBV2
CASSEWEDNSAYEQYF
TGTGCCAGCAGTGAATGGGAGGACAACTCAGCCTACGAGCAGTACTTC
>TRBJ2-7|TRBD2|many|TRBV28
CASSLIWDGSGSHEQYF
TGTGCCAGCAGTTTAATCTGGGACGGAAGCGGGAGCCACGAGCAGTACTTC
>TRBJ2-2|.|many|TRBV12-3/TRBV12-4
CASTGQNTGELFF
TGTGCCAGCACCGGGCAGAACACCGGGGAGCTGTTTTTT
>TRBJ2-7|.|many|TRBV3-1
CASSPGHTNYEQYF
TGTGCCAGCAGCCCGGGACACACAAACTACGAGCAGTACTTC
>TRBJ2-1|.|many|TRBV30
CAWSVEWEGLNEQFF
TGTGCCTGGAGTGTAGAGTGGGAAGGGCTCAATGAGCAGTTCTTC
>TRBJ2-5|TRBD2|few|TRBV7-2
CASSPSGAGGETQYF
TGTGCCAGCAGTCCCTCCGGGGCGGGGGGTGAGACCCAGTACTTC
>TRBJ2-3|.|.|TRBV10-2
CASRLPGADTQYF
TGCGCCAGCAGACTGCCGGGGGCAGATACGCAGTATTTT
>TRBJ2-1|.|many|TRBV20-1
CSASGGRSDNEQFF
TGCAGTGCTAGTGGTGGGAGAAGCGACAATGAGCAGTTCTTC
>TRBJ2-7|TRBD2|many|TRBV5-1
CASSEGTSGSEQYF
TGCGCCAGCAGCGAAGGGACTAGCGGGAGCGAGCAGTACTTC
>TRBJ1-1|.|few|TRBV20-1
CSARDRVLNTEAFF
TGCAGTGCTAGAGACAGGGTCCTTAACACTGAAGCTTTCTTT
>TRBJ2-7|TRBD1|many|TRBV2
CASGRNRGQEQYF
TGTGCCAGCGGGAGGAACAGGGGGCAGGAGCAGTACTTC
>TRBJ2-7|TRBD1|many|TRBV12-3/TRBV12-4
CASSRQGVSYEQYF
TGTGCCAGCAGTCGACAGGGCGTATCCTACGAGCAGTACTTC
>TRBJ2-3|.|few|TRBV12-3/TRBV12-4
CASSSGLLYTDTQYF
TGTGCCAGCAGCTCGGGACTCCTATACACAGATACGCAGTATTTT
>TRBJ2-7|.|.|TRBV6-2/TRBV6-3
CASSYPGAYYEQYF
TGTGCCAGCAGTTACCCAGGGGCCTACTACGAGCAGTACTTC
>TRBJ1-2|TRBD1|.|TRBV10-2
CASTEGQGYGYTF
TGCGCCAGCACCGAGGGACAGGGTTATGGCTACACCTTC
>TRBJ2-1|.|many|TRBV20-1
CSARVSGGSYNEQFF
TGCAGTGCTAGAGTGAGCGGAGGAAGCTACAATGAGCAGTTCTTC
>TRBJ2-3|TRBD2|few|TRBV9
CASSVGLATDTQYF
TGTGCCAGCAGCGTAGGACTAGCAACAGATACGCAGTATTTT
>TRBJ2-3|TRBD2|.|TRBV24-1
CATSDFATSGVGDTQYF
TGTGCCACCAGTGATTTTGCGACTAGCGGAGTGGGAGATACGCAGTATTTT
>TRBJ1-3|.|few|TRBV6-1
CASSEEGGNTIYF
TGTGCCAGCAGTGAAGAAGGGGGAAACACCATATATTTT
>TRBJ2-7|TRBD1|many|TRBV12-3/TRBV12-4
CASSLRDRTYEQYF
TGTGCCAGCAGCCTCCGGGACAGAACCTACGAGCAGTACTTC
>TRBJ2-2|.|.|TRBV11-3
CASSLAPFGELFF
TGTGCCAGCAGCTTAGCCCCCTTTGGGGAGCTGTTTTTT
>TRBJ2-7|TRBD2|few|TRBV7-2
CASSLVSREGEQYF
TGTGCCAGCAGCTTAGTTTCCAGGGAGGGCGAGCAGTACTTC
>TRBJ2-5|.|many|TRBV12-3/TRBV12-4
CASSLGAGYQETQYF
TGTGCCAGCAGTTTAGGGGCCGGGTACCAAGAGACCCAGTACTTC
>TRBJ2-1|TRBD2|few|TRBV9
CASSLGTSGVSGNEQFF
TGTGCCAGCAGCCTCGGGACTAGTGGGGTCTCAGGGAATGAGCAGTTCTTC
>TRBJ2-1|TRBD1|few|TRBV12-3/TRBV12-4
CASSPGQVQFF
TGTGCCAGCAGCCCCGGACAGGTGCAGTTCTTC
>TRBJ2-1|TRBD2|.|TRBV20-1
CSARGSGSGSLGNEQFF
TGCAGTGCTAGGGGGAGCGGGAGCGGGAGTCTTGGAAATGAGCAGTTCTTC
>TRBJ2-7|TRBD1|.|TRBV14
CASSRTGDLYEQYF
TGTGCCAGCAGCCGGACAGGCGATCTCTACGAGCAGTACTTC
>TRBJ1-6|.|many|TRBV5-1
CASSLAGLSPLHF
TGCGCCAGCAGCTTGGCAGGACTTTCACCCCTCCACTTT
>TRBJ2-1|TRBD1|many|TRBV6-2/TRBV6-3
CASSFQGQGVDEQFF
TGTGCCAGCAGCTTCCAAGGACAGGGAGTTGATGAGCAGTTCTTC
>TRBJ2-3|TRBD2|many|TRBV11-1
CASSSTSTTTDTQYF
TGTGCCAGCAGCTCGACTAGCACTACCACAGATACGCAGTATTTT
>TRBJ2-3|.|many|TRBV15
CATSRDKIETDTQYF
TGTGCCACCAGCAGAGATAAGATAGAGACAGATACGCAGTATTTT
>TRBJ2-1|TRBD1|.|TRBV25-1
CASSDGRGQRVGFF
TGTGCCAGCAGTGACGGCCGGGGACAGAGGGTGGGGTTCTTC
>TRBJ2-1|TRBD2|many|TRBV27
CASSLVGLAGSSSYNEQFF
TGTGCCAGCAGTTTAGTGGGACTAGCGGGATCTAGCTCCTACAATGAGCAGTTCTTC
>TRBJ2-5|.|many|TRBV5-6
CASSLAGLGVETQYF
TGTGCCAGCAGCTTGGCTGGACTGGGCGTGGAGACCCAGTACTTC
>TRBJ1-5|TRBD1|.|TRBV12-5
CASGPSGTGGNQPQHF
TGTGCTAGTGGACCGTCCGGGACAGGGGGCAATCAGCCCCAGCATTTT
>TRBJ2-7|TRBD1|many|TRBV20-1
CSALGQGGNEQYF
TGCAGTGCTCTGGGACAGGGGGGTAACGAGCAGTACTTC
>TRBJ1-2|TRBD1|.|TRBV28
CASWDRETPNYGYTF
TGTGCCAGTTGGGACAGAGAAACTCCTAACTATGGCTACACCTTC